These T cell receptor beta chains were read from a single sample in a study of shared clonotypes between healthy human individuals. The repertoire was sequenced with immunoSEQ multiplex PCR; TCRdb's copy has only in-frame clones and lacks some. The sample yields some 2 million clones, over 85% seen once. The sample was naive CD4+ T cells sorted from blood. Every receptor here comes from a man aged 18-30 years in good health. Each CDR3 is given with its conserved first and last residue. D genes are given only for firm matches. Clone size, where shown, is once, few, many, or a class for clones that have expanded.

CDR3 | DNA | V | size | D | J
CASSNRYEQYF | TGTGCCAGCAGTAACAGGTACGAGCAGTACTTC | TRBV28 | - | - | TRBJ2-7
CASRGTNEQFF | TGTGCCAGTAGGGGTACCAATGAGCAGTTCTTC | TRBV6-1 | - | - | TRBJ2-1
CASSFTRYNEQFF | TGTGCCAGCAGTTTCACTAGATACAATGAGCAGTTCTTC | TRBV28 | - | - | TRBJ2-1
CASSLDPGTYEQYF | TGTGCCAGCTCCCTCGACCCGGGGACCTACGAGCAGTACTTC | TRBV18 | - | - | TRBJ2-7
CASSVVGDTEAFF | TGTGCCAGCAGCGTAGTCGGGGACACTGAAGCTTTCTTT | TRBV9 | - | - | TRBJ1-1
CSVEIGTGSGETQYF | TGCAGCGTTGAAATAGGCACAGGGTCGGGGGAGACCCAGTACTTC | TRBV29-1 | - | - | TRBJ2-5
CALSRAGPGELFF | TGTGCCCTCTCCAGGGCGGGACCCGGGGAGCTGTTTTTT | TRBV30 | - | - | TRBJ2-2
CASSPAGGTTDTQYF | TGTGCCAGCTCACCAGCGGGAGGTACCACAGATACGCAGTATTTT | TRBV18 | - | TRBD2 | TRBJ2-3
CASSLDRGAETQYF | TGCGCCAGCAGCTTGGATCGGGGGGCAGAGACCCAGTACTTC | TRBV5-1 | - | - | TRBJ2-5
CASSARDRAQETQYF | TGTGCCAGCAGCGCCAGGGACAGGGCCCAAGAGACCCAGTACTTC | TRBV9 | once | TRBD1 | TRBJ2-5
CAWSDQRYSQETQYF | TGTGCCTGGAGTGACCAGAGATACTCGCAAGAGACCCAGTACTTC | TRBV30 | - | - | TRBJ2-5
CASTKQGRDGYTF | TGTGCCAGCACTAAACAGGGAAGGGATGGCTACACCTTC | TRBV2 | - | - | TRBJ1-2
CASSGPGGIETQYF | TGTGCCAGCAGTGGCCCAGGAGGGATAGAGACCCAGTACTTC | TRBV6-1 | - | - | TRBJ2-5
CASSPTVGQLSGNTIYF | TGTGCCAGCAGCCCCACAGTCGGGCAACTCTCTGGAAACACCATATATTTT | TRBV9 | - | - | TRBJ1-3
CASCRGTSYEQYF | TGCGCCAGCTGCCGGGGCACATCCTACGAGCAGTACTTC | TRBV5-1 | - | - | TRBJ2-7
CAGGLGGNMNTEAFF | TGTGCCGGGGGACTGGGCGGTAACATGAACACTGAAGCTTTCTTT | TRBV5-4 | - | - | TRBJ1-1
CASSYGPERPPLHF | TGTGCCAGCAGTTACGGCCCTGAGCGTCCACCCCTCCACTTT | TRBV6-6 | - | - | TRBJ1-6
CASSQEASSLATNEKLFF | TGCGCCAGCAGCCAAGAGGCAAGCAGCCTTGCAACTAATGAAAAACTGTTTTTT | TRBV4-1 | - | - | TRBJ1-4
CASSQELRSHTIYF | TGCGCCAGCAGCCAAGAACTACGGTCCCACACCATATATTTT | TRBV4-3 | - | - | TRBJ1-3
CASSLEASGPSYEQYF | TGTGCCAGCAGCTTAGAGGCTAGCGGACCATCCTACGAGCAGTACTTC | TRBV7-2 | - | TRBD2 | TRBJ2-7